The rows below give T cell receptor beta chains drawn from one sample of a study of beta chain features in type 1 diabetes. The table came from immunoSEQ multiplex PCR; TCRdb's copy has only in-frame clones and leaves some out. The sample includes 150,000 to 190,000 clones, around 10% of them seen just once. The sample taken for sequencing was central memory CD4+ T cells from blood. The source is a young man in good health. CDR3s include the opening cysteine and the closing phenylalanine or tryptophan. The D gene is left open where the match is weak. Clone size is shown for a subset of rows, as once, few, many or a class of expanded clone.

size,J,V,D,CDR3,DNA
-,TRBJ2-7,TRBV28,-,CASSPLGPANEQYF,TGTGCCAGCAGCCCCTTAGGACCGGCAAACGAGCAGTACTTC
-,TRBJ2-3,TRBV7-6,TRBD2,CASSLLAGITDTQYF,TGTGCCAGCAGCTTACTAGCGGGAATCACAGATACGCAGTATTTT
-,TRBJ1-1,TRBV6-1,-,CASSEAGRNTEAFF,TGTGCCAGCAGTGAAGCAGGGAGGAACACTGAAGCTTTCTTT
-,TRBJ2-1,TRBV5-1,-,CASSLGGTGSYNEQFF,TGCGCCAGCAGCTTGGGAGGGACGGGCTCCTACAATGAGCAGTTCTTC
-,TRBJ1-2,TRBV4-3,-,CASSQDPQDSLYGYTF,TGCGCCAGCAGCCAAGATCCGCAAGACAGTTTATATGGCTACACCTTC
-,TRBJ2-1,TRBV7-9,TRBD2,CASSLRASGDNEQFF,TGTGCCAGCAGCTTAAGGGCTAGCGGTGACAATGAGCAGTTCTTC
many,TRBJ2-2,TRBV7-9,TRBD1,CASPGTGNTGELFF,TGTGCCAGCCCAGGGACAGGGAACACCGGGGAGCTGTTTTTT
few,TRBJ2-7,TRBV5-1,-,CASSSLGFDEQYF,TGCGCCAGCAGCTCCCTAGGGTTCGACGAGCAGTACTTC
-,TRBJ1-2,TRBV7-2,-,CASSLASLYGYTF,TGTGCCAGCAGCTTAGCATCTCTCTATGGCTACACCTTC
-,TRBJ2-5,TRBV11-3,TRBD1,CASSSGQGNRETQYF,TGTGCCAGCAGCTCGGGACAGGGGAACCGAGAGACCCAGTACTTC
-,TRBJ1-3,TRBV6-1,TRBD1,CASRTGISSGNTIYF,TGTGCCAGCCGGACAGGGATTAGCTCTGGAAACACCATATATTTT
-,TRBJ2-1,TRBV6-5,-,CAISGGRNEQFF,TGTGCCATCAGTGGAGGAAGGAATGAGCAGTTCTTC
-,TRBJ1-2,TRBV10-3,TRBD1,CAISGDSYGYTF,TGTGCCATCAGTGGGGACAGCTATGGCTACACCTTC
-,TRBJ1-1,TRBV19,-,CASSNRIRMNTEAFF,TGTGCCAGTAGTAACAGGATAAGAATGAACACTGAAGCTTTCTTT
few,TRBJ2-5,TRBV28,-,CASSLPQKRTQYF,TGTGCCAGCAGTTTACCTCAAAAGCGGACCCAGTACTTC
-,TRBJ1-4,TRBV9,TRBD1,CASSATGTGVEKLFF,TGTGCCAGCAGCGCTACCGGGACAGGGGTTGAAAAACTGTTTTTT
few,TRBJ2-1,TRBV7-2,-,CASSLGGASAYNEQFF,TGTGCCAGCAGCTTAGGGGGAGCGAGCGCCTACAATGAGCAGTTCTTC
few,TRBJ2-1,TRBV5-1,TRBD2,CASSAGLADGNEQFF,TGCGCCAGCAGCGCGGGACTAGCGGACGGGAATGAGCAGTTCTTC
few,TRBJ2-7,TRBV7-2,-,CASSLAKNEQYF,TGTGCCAGCAGCTTAGCTAAGAACGAGCAGTACTTC
few,TRBJ2-1,TRBV7-2,-,CASSYDWSEQFF,TGTGCCAGCAGTTATGACTGGTCTGAGCAGTTCTTC
-,TRBJ1-1,TRBV7-3,-,CASSLKGEPNTEAFF,TGTGCCAGCAGCTTAAAGGGGGAACCCAACACTGAAGCTTTCTTT
many,TRBJ2-7,TRBV6-5,TRBD1,CASMPGQGHEQYF,TGTGCCAGCATGCCGGGACAGGGTCACGAGCAGTACTTC
-,TRBJ2-3,TRBV7-2,TRBD2,CASSPRGLLAGGRDTQYF,TGTGCCAGCAGCCCAAGGGGGCTGCTAGCGGGGGGACGAGATACGCAGTATTTT
many,TRBJ2-1,TRBV5-1,-,CASSFGGASYNEQFF,TGCGCCAGCAGCTTTGGGGGGGCCTCCTACAATGAGCAGTTCTTC
many,TRBJ2-1,TRBV28,TRBD1,CASSATRDRVFF,TGTGCCAGCAGTGCGACCCGGGACAGGGTATTCTTC
-,TRBJ1-1,TRBV4-3,-,CASSRGPTEAFF,TGCGCCAGCAGCCGTGGGCCTACTGAAGCTTTCTTT
few,TRBJ2-1,TRBV7-2,TRBD1,CASSTNRGREQFF,TGTGCCAGCAGCACTAACAGGGGGCGAGAGCAGTTCTTC
few,TRBJ1-5,TRBV30,TRBD1,CAGGQGVNQPQHF,TGTGCCGGGGGACAGGGGGTTAATCAGCCCCAGCATTTT
few,TRBJ2-1,TRBV2,TRBD2,CASSEVGLAGVQFF,TGTGCCAGCAGTGAAGTGGGACTAGCGGGAGTTCAATTCTTC
-,TRBJ1-1,TRBV4-1,-,CASSQDLGRDEAFF,TGCGCCAGCAGCCAAGATCTGGGCAGAGATGAAGCTTTCTTT
many,TRBJ1-2,TRBV25-1,TRBD1,CASSDSGTGHGYTF,TGTGCCAGCAGTGACTCTGGGACAGGGCATGGCTACACCTTC
few,TRBJ2-3,TRBV7-2,TRBD2,CASSLDSGRAPDTQYF,TGTGCCAGCAGCTTAGATAGCGGGAGGGCTCCAGATACGCAGTATTTT
many,TRBJ2-7,TRBV7-9,-,CASSRRDVAYEQYF,TGTGCCAGCAGTCGCCGGGACGTCGCCTACGAGCAGTACTTC
-,TRBJ2-7,TRBV10-3,TRBD2,CAIKGTSEGIEQYF,TGTGCCATCAAAGGGACTAGCGAGGGGATCGAGCAGTACTTC
few,TRBJ1-6,TRBV9,-,CASSAQPGADSPLHF,TGTGCCAGCAGCGCCCAGCCAGGGGCTGATTCACCCCTCCACTTT
-,TRBJ1-6,TRBV6-6,-,CASRSSSPLHF,TGTGCCAGCAGGTCGTCTTCACCCCTCCACTTT
many,TRBJ2-3,TRBV6-6,TRBD1,CASSRGQGTDTQYF,TGTGCCAGCAGTCGGGGACAGGGCACAGATACGCAGTATTTT
-,TRBJ1-2,TRBV14,TRBD1,CASSKTGREIYGYTF,TGTGCCAGCAGCAAGACAGGGAGGGAAATCTATGGCTACACCTTC
few,TRBJ2-1,TRBV20-1,-,CRVRDPNEQFF,TGCAGAGTCCGGGACCCCAATGAGCAGTTCTTC
few,TRBJ2-3,TRBV7-2,TRBD1,CASSGAGTGTDTQYF,TGTGCCAGCAGCGGGGCCGGGACAGGTACAGATACGCAGTATTTT
few,TRBJ2-7,TRBV7-2,TRBD2,CASSPSSGLSYEQYF,TGTGCCAGCAGCCCCTCTAGCGGGCTCTCCTACGAGCAGTACTTC
-,TRBJ2-3,TRBV4-2,-,CASSQSSETDTQYF,TGTGCCAGCAGCCAAAGCAGTGAAACAGATACGCAGTATTTT
-,TRBJ2-7,TRBV27,TRBD1,CASSTTRDRAKGIYEQYF,TGTGCCAGCAGTACAACCCGGGACAGGGCGAAAGGGATATACGAGCAGTACTTC
few,TRBJ1-5,TRBV7-2,TRBD1,CASSFQGAVQPQHF,TGTGCCAGCAGCTTCCAGGGGGCGGTGCAGCCCCAGCATTTT
-,TRBJ2-1,TRBV5-1,TRBD1,CASSSGQIKYNEQFF,TGCGCCAGCAGCTCGGGACAGATAAAATACAATGAGCAGTTCTTC
-,TRBJ1-1,TRBV9,TRBD1,CASSLRQGRNTEAFF,TGTGCCAGCAGCCTAAGACAGGGACGGAACACTGAAGCTTTCTTT
few,TRBJ2-1,TRBV5-4,-,CASASAQGKGEQFF,TGTGCCAGCGCTTCCGCCCAGGGCAAGGGTGAGCAGTTCTTC
-,TRBJ1-2,TRBV28,TRBD1,CASRPIQGGYTF,TGTGCCAGCAGGCCAATACAGGGGGGCTACACCTTC
few,TRBJ1-6,TRBV9,-,CASSASGNPYNSPLHF,TGTGCCAGCAGCGCGTCGGGGAACCCCTATAATTCACCCCTCCACTTT
-,TRBJ2-5,TRBV7-2,-,CASSLAEETQYF,TGTGCCAGCAGCTTAGCCGAGGAGACCCAGTACTTC
-,TRBJ2-5,TRBV10-3,-,CAISESSETQYF,TGTGCCATCAGTGAGTCATCCGAGACCCAGTACTTC
-,TRBJ2-3,TRBV2,-,CASRGTGAPDTQYF,TGTGCCAGCAGGGGTACGGGAGCTCCGGATACGCAGTATTTT
few,TRBJ2-2,TRBV4-1,-,CASSQVRGAAGELFF,TGCGCCAGCAGCCAAGTCAGGGGCGCGGCCGGGGAGCTGTTTTTT
-,TRBJ2-7,TRBV6-1,-,CASSERMGQYF,TGTGCCAGCAGTGAACGGATGGGGCAGTACTTC
-,TRBJ2-1,TRBV7-2,-,CASSAITGTNSYNEQFF,TGTGCCAGCAGCGCTATTACCGGGACCAACTCCTACAATGAGCAGTTCTTC
few,TRBJ1-1,TRBV6-5,TRBD1,CASSDDRGHTEAFF,TGTGCCAGCAGTGACGACAGGGGACACACTGAAGCTTTCTTT
-,TRBJ2-3,TRBV9,-,CASSAQAGSADTQYF,TGTGCCAGCAGCGCCCAGGCGGGGTCAGCGGATACGCAGTATTTT
once,TRBJ2-5,TRBV5-6,TRBD2,CASSSPGLDQETQYF,TGTGCCAGCAGCTCGCCGGGACTAGATCAAGAGACCCAGTACTTC
-,TRBJ1-2,TRBV29-1,TRBD1,CSVRTGANYGYTF,TGCAGCGTACGGACAGGGGCGAACTATGGCTACACCTTC